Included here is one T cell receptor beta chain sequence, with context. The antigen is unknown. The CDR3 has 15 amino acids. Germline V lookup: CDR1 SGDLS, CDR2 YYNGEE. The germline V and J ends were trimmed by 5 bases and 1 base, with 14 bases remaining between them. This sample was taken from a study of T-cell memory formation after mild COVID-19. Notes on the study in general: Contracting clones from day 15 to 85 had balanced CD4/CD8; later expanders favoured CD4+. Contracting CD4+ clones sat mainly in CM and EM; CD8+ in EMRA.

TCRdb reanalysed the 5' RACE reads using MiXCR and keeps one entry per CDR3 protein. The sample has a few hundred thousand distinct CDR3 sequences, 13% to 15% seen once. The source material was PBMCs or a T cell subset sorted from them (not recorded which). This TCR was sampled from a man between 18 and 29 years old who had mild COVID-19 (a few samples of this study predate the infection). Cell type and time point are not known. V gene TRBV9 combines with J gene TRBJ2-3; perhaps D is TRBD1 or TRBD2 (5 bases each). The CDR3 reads CASSQRGDGTDTQYF. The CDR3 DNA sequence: TGTGCCAGCAGTCAAAGAGGGGACGGCACAGATACGCAGTATTTT.